This T cell receptor beta chain was identified during a study of T-cell memory formation after mild COVID-19. In germline, CDR1 is MNHEY, CDR2 SMNVEV (reference sequence). The CDR3 sequence is 15 residues long. With V trimmed by 2 bases and J by 4 bases, 7 bases remained unmatched. Via MiXCR, TCRdb re-called the 5' RACE reads, giving one row per CDR3 protein. The sample includes roughly 600,000 distinct CDR3 sequences, more than 15% seen only once; the top ten take more than 10%. The chain couples TRBV27 to TRBJ1-2, with 7 nucleotides matching TRBD1. Input material: PBMCs or a T cell subset sorted from them (not recorded which). This TCR derives from an adult woman who had mild COVID-19 (a few samples of this study predate the infection). Cell type and time point are not known. The chain's CDR3 is CASSLRGTEPYGYTF. The CDR3 DNA is TGTGCCAGCAGTTTACGCGGGACAGAACCCTATGGCTACACCTTC.